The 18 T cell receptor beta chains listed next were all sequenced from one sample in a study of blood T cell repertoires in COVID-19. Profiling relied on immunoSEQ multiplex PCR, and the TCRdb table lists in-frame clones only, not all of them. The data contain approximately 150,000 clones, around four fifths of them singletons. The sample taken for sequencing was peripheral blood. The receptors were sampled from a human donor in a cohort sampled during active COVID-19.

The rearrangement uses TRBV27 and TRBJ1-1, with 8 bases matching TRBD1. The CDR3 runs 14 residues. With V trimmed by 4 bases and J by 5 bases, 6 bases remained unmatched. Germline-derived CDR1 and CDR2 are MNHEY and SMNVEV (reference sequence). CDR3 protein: CASSYGQGWTEAFF. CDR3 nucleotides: TGTGCCAGCAGTTACGGACAGGGTTGGACTGAAGCTTTCTTT.

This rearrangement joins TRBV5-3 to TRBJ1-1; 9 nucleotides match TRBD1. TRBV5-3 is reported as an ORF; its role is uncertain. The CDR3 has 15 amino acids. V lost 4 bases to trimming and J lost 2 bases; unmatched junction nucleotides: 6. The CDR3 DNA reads TGTGCCAGAAGCCCAGAGGGACAGGGAAACACTGAAGCTTTCTTT. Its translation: CARSPEGQGNTEAFF.

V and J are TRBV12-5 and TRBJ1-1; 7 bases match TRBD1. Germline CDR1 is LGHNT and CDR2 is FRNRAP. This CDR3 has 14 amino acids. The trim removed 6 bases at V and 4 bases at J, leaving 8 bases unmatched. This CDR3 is CASGGTAGATEAFF. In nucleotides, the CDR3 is TGTGCTAGTGGCGGGACAGCGGGTGCCACTGAAGCTTTCTTT.

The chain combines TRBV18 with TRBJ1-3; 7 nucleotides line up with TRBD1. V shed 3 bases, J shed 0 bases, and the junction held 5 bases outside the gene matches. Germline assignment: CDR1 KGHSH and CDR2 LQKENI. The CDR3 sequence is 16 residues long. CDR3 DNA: TGTGCCAGCTCACCCGCGAACAGGGGCTCTGGAAACACCATATATTTT. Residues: CASSPANRGSGNTIYF.

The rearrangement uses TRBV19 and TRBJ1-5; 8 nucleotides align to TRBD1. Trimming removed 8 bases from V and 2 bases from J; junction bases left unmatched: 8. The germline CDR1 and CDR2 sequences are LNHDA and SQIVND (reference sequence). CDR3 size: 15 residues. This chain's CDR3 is CASVPPGGGNQPQHF. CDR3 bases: TGTGCCAGTGTACCCCCAGGGGGCGGCAATCAGCCCCAGCATTTT. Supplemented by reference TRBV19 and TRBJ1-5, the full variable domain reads DGGITQSPKYLFRKEGQNVTLSCEQNLNHDAMYWYRQDPGQGLRLIYYSQIVNDFQKGDIAEGYSVSREKKESFPLTVTSAQKNPTAFYLCASVPPGGGNQPQHFGDGTRLSIL.

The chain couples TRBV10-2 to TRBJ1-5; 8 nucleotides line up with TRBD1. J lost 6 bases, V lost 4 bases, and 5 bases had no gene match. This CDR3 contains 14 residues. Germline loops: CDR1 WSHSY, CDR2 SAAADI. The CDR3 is CASSGAGGGQPQHF. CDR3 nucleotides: TGCGCCAGCAGTGGTGCAGGGGGCGGTCAGCCCCAGCATTTT.

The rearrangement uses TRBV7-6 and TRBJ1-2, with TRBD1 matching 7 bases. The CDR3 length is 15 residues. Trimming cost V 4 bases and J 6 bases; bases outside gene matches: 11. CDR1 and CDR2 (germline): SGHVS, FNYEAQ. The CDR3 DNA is TGTGCCAGCAGCTCCCTGACAGGGCGGTTGGATGGCTACACCTTC. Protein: CASSSLTGRLDGYTF.

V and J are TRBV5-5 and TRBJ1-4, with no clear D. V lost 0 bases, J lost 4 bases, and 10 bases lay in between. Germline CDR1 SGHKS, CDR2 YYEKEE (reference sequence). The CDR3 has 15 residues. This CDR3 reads CASSLVGGINEKLFF. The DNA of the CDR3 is TGTGCCAGCAGCTTGGTCGGAGGAATTAATGAAAAACTGTTTTTT.

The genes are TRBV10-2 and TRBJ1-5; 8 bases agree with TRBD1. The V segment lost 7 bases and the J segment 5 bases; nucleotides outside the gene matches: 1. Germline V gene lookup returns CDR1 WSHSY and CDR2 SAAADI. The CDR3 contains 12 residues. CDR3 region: CASKQGDQPQHF. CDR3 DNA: TGCGCCAGCAAACAGGGGGATCAGCCCCAGCATTTT.

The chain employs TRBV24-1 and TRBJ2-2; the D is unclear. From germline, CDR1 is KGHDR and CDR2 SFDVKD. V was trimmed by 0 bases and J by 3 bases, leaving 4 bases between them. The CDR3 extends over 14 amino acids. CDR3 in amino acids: CATSDLSDTGELFF. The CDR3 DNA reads TGTGCCACCAGTGATTTGTCAGACACCGGGGAGCTGTTTTTT.

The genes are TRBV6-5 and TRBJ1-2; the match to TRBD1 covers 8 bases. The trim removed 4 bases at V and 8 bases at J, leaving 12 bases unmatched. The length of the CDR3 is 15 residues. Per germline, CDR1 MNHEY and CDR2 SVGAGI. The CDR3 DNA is TGTGCCAGCAGTTTTAGATTAGGACAGGGTGGCGGCTACACCTTC. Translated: CASSFRLGQGGGYTF.

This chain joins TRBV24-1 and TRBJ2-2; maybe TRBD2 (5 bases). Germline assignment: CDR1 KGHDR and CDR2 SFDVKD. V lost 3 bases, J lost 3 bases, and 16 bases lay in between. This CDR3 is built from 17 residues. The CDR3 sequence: CATSDGMRGSYTGELFF. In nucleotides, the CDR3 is TGTGCCACCAGTGATGGAATGCGTGGGAGCTACACCGGGGAGCTGTTTTTT.

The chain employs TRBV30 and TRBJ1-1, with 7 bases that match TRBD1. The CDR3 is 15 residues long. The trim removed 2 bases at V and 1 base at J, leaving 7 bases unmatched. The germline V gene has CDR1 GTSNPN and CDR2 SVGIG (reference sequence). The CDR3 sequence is CAWSPGTVRNTEAFF. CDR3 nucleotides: TGTGCCTGGAGTCCTGGGACAGTTCGGAACACTGAAGCTTTCTTT.

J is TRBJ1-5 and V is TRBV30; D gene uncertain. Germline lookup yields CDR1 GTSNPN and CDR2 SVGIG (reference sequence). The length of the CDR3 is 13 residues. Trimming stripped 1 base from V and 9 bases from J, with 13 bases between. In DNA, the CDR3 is TGTGCCTGGAGTGGGCACTCCCCAGGGCCCCAGCATTTT. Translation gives CAWSGHSPGPQHF.

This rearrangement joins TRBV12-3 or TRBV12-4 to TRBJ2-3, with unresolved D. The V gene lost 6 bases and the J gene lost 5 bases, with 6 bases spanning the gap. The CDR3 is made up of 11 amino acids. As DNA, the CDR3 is TGTGCCAGCAGAACAATAGATACGCAGTATTTT. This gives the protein CASRTIDTQYF.

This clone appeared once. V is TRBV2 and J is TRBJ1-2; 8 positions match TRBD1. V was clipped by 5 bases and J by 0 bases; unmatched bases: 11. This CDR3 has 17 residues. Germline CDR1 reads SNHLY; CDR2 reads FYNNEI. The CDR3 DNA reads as TGTGCCAGCAGTCCCATCGGACAGGGACGTTCTAACTATGGCTACACCTTC. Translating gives CASSPIGQGRSNYGYTF.

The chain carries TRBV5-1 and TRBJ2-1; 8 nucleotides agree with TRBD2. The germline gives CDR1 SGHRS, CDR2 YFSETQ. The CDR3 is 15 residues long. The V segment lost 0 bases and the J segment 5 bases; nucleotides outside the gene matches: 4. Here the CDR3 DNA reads TGCGCCAGCAGCTTGGGGCCGGGAGGGAACAATGAGCAGTTCTTC. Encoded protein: CASSLGPGGNNEQFF.

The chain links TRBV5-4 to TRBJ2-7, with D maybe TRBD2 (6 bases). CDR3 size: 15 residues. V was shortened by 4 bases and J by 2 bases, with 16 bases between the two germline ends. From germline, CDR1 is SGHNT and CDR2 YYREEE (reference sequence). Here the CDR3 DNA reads TGTGCCAGCAGCAGCGGGTGGGGTCCTACCTACGAGCAGTACGTC. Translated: CASSSGWGPTYEQYV.